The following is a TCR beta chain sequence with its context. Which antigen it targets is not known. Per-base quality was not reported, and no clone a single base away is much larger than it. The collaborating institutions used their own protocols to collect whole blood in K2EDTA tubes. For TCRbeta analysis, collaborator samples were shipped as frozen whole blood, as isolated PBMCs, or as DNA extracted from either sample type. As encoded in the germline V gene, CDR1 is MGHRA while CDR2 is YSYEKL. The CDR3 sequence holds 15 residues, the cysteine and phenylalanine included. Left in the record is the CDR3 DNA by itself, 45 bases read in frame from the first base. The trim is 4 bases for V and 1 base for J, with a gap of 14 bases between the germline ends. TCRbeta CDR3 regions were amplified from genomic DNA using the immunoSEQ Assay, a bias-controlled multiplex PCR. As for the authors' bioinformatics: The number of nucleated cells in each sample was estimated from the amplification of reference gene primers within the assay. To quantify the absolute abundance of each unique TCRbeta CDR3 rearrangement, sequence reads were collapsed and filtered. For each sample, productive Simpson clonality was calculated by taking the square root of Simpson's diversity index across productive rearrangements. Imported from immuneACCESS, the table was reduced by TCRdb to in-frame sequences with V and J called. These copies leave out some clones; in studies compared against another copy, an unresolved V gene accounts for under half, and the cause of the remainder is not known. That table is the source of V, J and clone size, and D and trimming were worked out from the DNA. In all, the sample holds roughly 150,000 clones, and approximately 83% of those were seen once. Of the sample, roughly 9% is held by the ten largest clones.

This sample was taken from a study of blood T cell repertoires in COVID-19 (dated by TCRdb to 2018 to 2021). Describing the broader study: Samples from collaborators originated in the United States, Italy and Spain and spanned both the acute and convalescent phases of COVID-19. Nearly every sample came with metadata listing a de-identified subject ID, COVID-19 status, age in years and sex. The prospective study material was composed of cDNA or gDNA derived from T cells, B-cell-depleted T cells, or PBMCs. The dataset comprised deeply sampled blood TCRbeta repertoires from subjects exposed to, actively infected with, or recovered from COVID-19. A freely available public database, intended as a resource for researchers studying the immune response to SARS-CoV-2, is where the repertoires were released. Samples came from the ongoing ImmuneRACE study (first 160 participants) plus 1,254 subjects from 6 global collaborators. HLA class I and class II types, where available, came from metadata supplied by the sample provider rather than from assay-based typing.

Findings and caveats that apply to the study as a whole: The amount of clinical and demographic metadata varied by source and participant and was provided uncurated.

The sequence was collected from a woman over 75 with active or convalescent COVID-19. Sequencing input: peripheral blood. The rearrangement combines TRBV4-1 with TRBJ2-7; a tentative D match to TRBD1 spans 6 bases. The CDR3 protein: CASSRDPQGSYEQYF. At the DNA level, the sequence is TGCGCCAGCAGCCGAGACCCTCAGGGGTCCTACGAGCAGTACTTC.